These 29 T cell receptor beta chains originate from one sample sequenced in a study of T cell repertoires in cytomegalovirus infection. Which antigens these TCRs recognize remains unknown. TCRdb analysed the reads with MiXCR anew, one entry per CDR3 protein. The table has about 770,000 distinct CDR3 sequences, about 28% seen once. The sample here was cultured CD8+ T cells from PBMCs, taken from culture after CMV antigen stimulation. These receptors came from a human donor in good health (CMV status not recorded). Some clones in this sample may be carry-over from other donors' samples.

The chain couples TRBV7-9 to TRBJ2-5; 7 nucleotides align to TRBD2. The CDR3 consists of 16 residues. V was clipped by 5 bases and J by 5 bases; unmatched bases: 14. Germline-derived CDR1 and CDR2 are SEHNR and FQNEAQ (reference sequence). The CDR3 nucleotides are TGTGCCAGCAGCGTAGGATCGGGCGGGGGATCGGAGACCCAGTACTTC. Amino acids: CASSVGSGGGSETQYF.

The chain joins TRBV2 to TRBJ2-7; a possible D gene is TRBD1 (5 bases). Germline V gene lookup returns CDR1 SNHLY and CDR2 FYNNEI. This CDR3 contains 12 residues. Trimming removed 6 bases from V and 6 bases from J, with 12 bases in between. CDR3 sequence: CASRPEGVEQYV. The CDR3 DNA reads TGTGCCAGCAGGCCGGAAGGGGTCGAGCAGTACGTC.

This clonotype was seen more than once but under ten times. The genes are TRBV28 and TRBJ2-7; D is possibly TRBD2 (6 bases). V gave up 6 bases and J gave up 2 bases, with 14 bases separating them. Germline-derived CDR1 and CDR2 are MDHEN and SYDVKM. This CDR3 is built from 14 residues. CDR3 sequence reads: CASSPRDSTYEQYV. The CDR3 DNA reads TGTGCCAGCAGCCCCCGGGACTCAACCTACGAGCAGTACGTC.

The sample holds one count of this clonotype. The chain has TRBV14 and TRBJ2-7, with a weak D call TRBD1 (5 bases). CDR1 and CDR2 (germline): SGHDN, FVKESK. Trimming stripped 2 bases from V and 0 bases from J, with 8 bases between. The CDR3 extends over 14 amino acids. The CDR3 reads CASSQSTDSYEQYF. CDR3 coding DNA: TGTGCCAGCAGCCAATCGACAGACTCCTACGAGCAGTACTTC.

The table lists this clonotype with a few counts. This chain joins TRBV25-1 and TRBJ1-2; no reliable D call. The CDR3 is 14 amino acids. CDR1 and CDR2 (germline): MGHDK, SYGVNS. Trimming removed 2 bases from V and 0 bases from J, with 7 bases in between. CDR3 nucleotides: TGTGCCAGCAGTGAAAGCCTAGCTAACTATGGCTACACCTTC. Its protein is CASSESLANYGYTF.

The CDR3 loop is CASSQAGVGGYTF. In nucleotides, the CDR3 is TGCGCCAGCAGCCAAGCGGGGGTAGGGGGCTACACCTTC. V gene TRBV4-3 combines with J gene TRBJ1-2; maybe TRBD1 (5 bases). Deletions cut 1 base from V and 8 bases from J, with 11 bases between. The CDR3 consists of 13 residues. The germline V gene encodes CDR1 LGHNA and CDR2 YSLEER.

The table lists this clonotype with a few counts. V gene TRBV9 combines with J gene TRBJ2-7, with TRBD2 matching 11 bases. Trimming at V came to 3 bases and at J to 4 bases, leaving 3 bases not matched to a gene. From germline, CDR1 is SGDLS and CDR2 YYNGEE. The CDR3 sequence is 14 residues long. The CDR3 sequence is CASSAGLAGYEQYV. For the CDR3, the DNA is TGTGCCAGCAGCGCTGGACTAGCGGGTTACGAGCAGTACGTC.

This clonotype occurred once. V gene TRBV2 combines with J gene TRBJ2-7; D remains ambiguous. CDR1 SNHLY and CDR2 FYNNEI come from the germline V gene. The V gene lost 3 bases and the J gene lost 6 bases, with 15 bases spanning the gap. This CDR3 has 14 residues. This chain's CDR3 is CASSDPRQDAEQYF. The CDR3 DNA follows: TGTGCCAGCAGTGACCCCCGGCAGGACGCCGAGCAGTACTTC.

The rearrangement uses TRBV7-6 and TRBJ2-1; the D gene is possibly TRBD2 (5 bases). Trimming cost V 5 bases and J 9 bases, with 17 bases left between them. The length of the CDR3 is 14 residues. Germline V gene sequence: CDR1 SGHVS, CDR2 FNYEAQ. CDR3 in DNA: TGTGCCAGCAGCCAGTGGACTGAGTCCGGTGAGCAGTTCTTC. Translating gives CASSQWTESGEQFF.

This clonotype occurred once. The chain's CDR3 is CASSDGTSAEQFF. CDR3 sequence (DNA): TGTGCCAGCAGCGACGGGACTAGCGCTGAGCAGTTCTTC. V and J are TRBV7-3 and TRBJ2-1; 10 bases are a match to TRBD2. Germline values: CDR1 SGHTA, CDR2 FQGTGA. V gave up 5 bases and J gave up 9 bases; unmatched junction bases: 4. The CDR3 contains 13 residues.

The chain carries TRBV27 and TRBJ2-5; a possible D gene is TRBD1 (5 bases). Per the germline V gene, CDR1 is MNHEY and CDR2 is SMNVEV (reference sequence). The CDR3 sequence is 15 residues long. V gave up 3 bases and J gave up 4 bases, with 15 bases separating them. As DNA, the CDR3 is TGTGCCAGCAGTTTTCGGGTCCAGGGAAGAGAGACCCAGTACTTC. This encodes CASSFRVQGRETQYF.

In this sample, this clonotype turned up many times. The chain has TRBV7-8 and TRBJ1-6, with TRBD1 identical over 9 bases. CDR3 size: 16 residues. Per the germline V gene, CDR1 is SGHVS and CDR2 is FQNEAQ. Trimming cost V 4 bases and J 9 bases; bases outside gene matches: 10. The CDR3 sequence: CASSSADRGIASPLHF. The CDR3 DNA follows: TGTGCCAGCAGCTCGGCTGACAGGGGGATCGCTTCACCCCTCCACTTT.

The sample holds many counts of this clonotype. CDR3 DNA sequence: TGTGCCAGCAGTTTATCCCCCGGACTAGCGGTGGTTGAGCAGTTCTTC. This codes for CASSLSPGLAVVEQFF. V and J are TRBV12-3 or TRBV12-4 and TRBJ2-1, with TRBD2 identical over 10 bases. V was pared by 2 bases and J by 9 bases, with 10 bases of the junction left unmatched. The CDR3 length is 16 residues.

This chain connects TRBV11-3 to TRBJ2-3, with 10 bases fitting TRBD2. The CDR3 consists of 17 residues. Looked up from germline, CDR1 is SGHNT and CDR2 is YENEEA. The J segment lost 2 bases and the V segment lost 5 bases, leaving 10 bases of the junction unmatched. CDR3 in amino acids: CASSELVLAGLTDTQYF. The CDR3 nucleotides read TGTGCCAGCAGCGAATTGGTACTAGCGGGGCTCACAGATACGCAGTATTTT.

This clonotype was observed a handful of times. This chain uses TRBV29-1 with TRBJ2-6; TRBD2 matches 7 bases. The CDR3 is 18 residues long. Losses at the gene ends were 1 base for V and 0 bases for J; bases not matched to a gene: 9. Germline lookup yields CDR1 SQVTM and CDR2 ANQGSEA. This CDR3 is CSVEVPSGWSSGANVLTF. CDR3 DNA: TGCAGCGTTGAAGTCCCTAGCGGTTGGAGCTCTGGGGCCAACGTCCTGACTTTC.

This clonotype occurred many times. The chain joins TRBV7-2 to TRBJ1-1; D uncertain. From germline, CDR1 is SGHTA and CDR2 FQGNSA. Trimming took off 1 base at V and 5 bases at J, with 11 bases between the two ends. This CDR3 contains 14 residues. CDR3 in amino acids: CASSLGIGGTEAFF. Written as DNA, the CDR3 is TGTGCCAGCAGCTTAGGTATAGGCGGGACTGAAGCTTTCTTT.

This chain joins TRBV7-9 and TRBJ2-1, with D maybe TRBD1 (5 bases). The CDR3 totals 12 residues. V shed 2 bases and J shed 12 bases, with 11 bases lying between them. Germline lookup yields CDR1 SEHNR and CDR2 FQNEAQ (reference sequence). The CDR3, as DNA: TGTGCCAGCAGCTTAAGTGTCAGGGTGCAGTTCTTC. This gives the protein CASSLSVRVQFF.

This clonotype was recorded at least ten times. This chain connects TRBV24-1 to TRBJ2-5, with 7 bases fitting TRBD1. From germline, CDR1 is KGHDR and CDR2 SFDVKD. This CDR3 comprises 15 residues. With 3 bases clipped from V and 3 bases from J, the junction kept 6 bases outside the gene matches. The chain's CDR3 is CATSDPRQGEETQYF. DNA of the CDR3: TGTGCCACCAGTGATCCTCGACAGGGAGAAGAGACCCAGTACTTC.

This clonotype turned up a few times. The chain is built from TRBV12-3 or TRBV12-4 and TRBJ1-3; maybe TRBD1 (5 bases). This CDR3 is built from 14 residues. V was clipped by 6 bases and J by 2 bases, with 11 bases between them. For the CDR3, the DNA is TGTGCCAGCAGGACGACAGAGACTGGAAACACCATATATTTT. This translates into CASRTTETGNTIYF.

This clonotype was observed a few times. This rearrangement joins TRBV6-6 to TRBJ1-6; D is uncertain. The CDR3 covers 14 residues. Germline V gives CDR1 MNHNY, CDR2 SVGAGI (reference sequence). The V end was cut by 2 bases, the J end by 9 bases, with 11 bases between. Here the CDR3 DNA reads TGTGCCAGCAGTTACGGAGGGCGAGGTTCACCCCTCCACTTT. Protein sequence: CASSYGGRGSPLHF.

This clonotype has just a few counts. The rearrangement joins TRBV4-3 to TRBJ2-1; D remains unclear. Germline assignment: CDR1 LGHNA and CDR2 YSLEER. The CDR3 extends over 14 amino acids. V shed 0 bases and J shed 9 bases, with 12 bases lying between them. CDR3 nucleotide sequence: TGCGCCAGCAGCCAAGATCCCTCCTTAGGTGAGCAGTTCTTC. It is translated as CASSQDPSLGEQFF.

This clonotype occurred a few times. The rearrangement joins TRBV7-8 to TRBJ2-5; 7 nucleotides align to TRBD1. The CDR3 has 13 amino acids. In germline, CDR1 is SGHVS, CDR2 FQNEAQ. V lost 4 bases, J lost 4 bases, and 3 bases stayed unmatched. The CDR3 region is CASSSTGIETQYF. Here the CDR3 DNA reads TGTGCCAGCAGCTCGACAGGGATAGAGACCCAGTACTTC.

This chain uses TRBV28 with TRBJ1-5; D gene unclear. CDR1 MDHEN and CDR2 SYDVKM come from the germline V gene. CDR3 length: 16 residues. V lost 5 bases and J lost 3, with 17 bases in between. As DNA, the CDR3 is TGTGCCAGCAGTCCCCCTGGGGTAGACCCCAATCAGCCCCAGCATTTT. Protein sequence: CASSPPGVDPNQPQHF.

As concerns this clonotype: The DNA is left out, because the CDR3 cannot be placed on it with certainty; the CDR3 is given as TCRdb lists it. The genes are TRBV27 and TRBJ2-3. CDR1 is MNHEY, CDR2 SMNVEV, per germline (reference sequence). Inclusive of both ends, the CDR3 amounts to 16 amino acids. The CDR3 region is CASSLEKAGNTDTQYF.

This chain joins TRBV5-1 and TRBJ1-1; D gene uncertain. The CDR3 is 15 residues long. Germline V lookup: CDR1 SGHRS, CDR2 YFSETQ. Trimming removed 4 bases at V and 1 base at J, with 14 bases between. The chain's CDR3 is CASSGSKAANTEAFF. The CDR3 DNA follows: TGCGCCAGCAGCGGAAGTAAGGCCGCGAACACTGAAGCTTTCTTT. Looking up the rest from reference TRBV5-1 and TRBJ1-1 gives the full variable domain: KAGVTQTPRYLIKTRGQQVTLSCSPISGHRSVSWYQQTPGQGLQFLFEYFSETQRNKGNFPGRFSGRQFSNSRSEMNVSTLELGDSALYLCASSGSKAANTEAFFGQGTRLTVV.

This chain connects TRBV4-3 to TRBJ1-2; maybe TRBD1 (6 bases). Trimming stripped 0 bases from V and 2 bases from J, with 7 bases between. The CDR3 is 14 amino acids. The V gene's germline CDR1 is LGHNA and CDR2 YSLEER. Written as DNA, the CDR3 is TGCGCCAGCAGCCAAGAGAGGGGGAACTATGGCTACACCTTC. Protein product: CASSQERGNYGYTF.

The CDR3 loop is CASSHTGSYSNQPQHF. CDR3 coding DNA: TGCGCCAGCAGCCACACGGGGTCCTATAGCAATCAGCCCCAGCATTTT. The chain has TRBV4-1 and TRBJ1-5; D unresolved. V gave up 3 bases and J gave up 0 bases, with 12 bases separating them. The CDR3 length is 16 residues. The germline V gene has CDR1 MGHRA and CDR2 YSYEKL.

The V and J genes are TRBV6-1 and TRBJ1-1; the D is unclear. The germline V and J ends were trimmed by 6 bases and 4 bases, with 21 bases remaining between them. Germline V gene sequence: CDR1 MNHNS, CDR2 SASEGT. The CDR3 runs 16 residues. DNA for the CDR3: TGTGCCAGCAGCGGGTGGATCAAGAGTAAGAGCACTGAAGCTTTCTTT. Translation gives CASSGWIKSKSTEAFF.

The chain is built from TRBV6-2 or TRBV6-3 and TRBJ1-1, with 7 nucleotides matching TRBD1. The CDR3 extends over 16 amino acids. Per the germline V gene, CDR1 is MNHEY and CDR2 is SVGEGT. The J segment lost 0 bases and the V segment lost 2 bases, leaving 6 bases of the junction unmatched. Here the CDR3 DNA reads TGTGCCAGCAGTTACGTCAGGGACAGAATGAACACTGAAGCTTTCTTT. Translation gives CASSYVRDRMNTEAFF.